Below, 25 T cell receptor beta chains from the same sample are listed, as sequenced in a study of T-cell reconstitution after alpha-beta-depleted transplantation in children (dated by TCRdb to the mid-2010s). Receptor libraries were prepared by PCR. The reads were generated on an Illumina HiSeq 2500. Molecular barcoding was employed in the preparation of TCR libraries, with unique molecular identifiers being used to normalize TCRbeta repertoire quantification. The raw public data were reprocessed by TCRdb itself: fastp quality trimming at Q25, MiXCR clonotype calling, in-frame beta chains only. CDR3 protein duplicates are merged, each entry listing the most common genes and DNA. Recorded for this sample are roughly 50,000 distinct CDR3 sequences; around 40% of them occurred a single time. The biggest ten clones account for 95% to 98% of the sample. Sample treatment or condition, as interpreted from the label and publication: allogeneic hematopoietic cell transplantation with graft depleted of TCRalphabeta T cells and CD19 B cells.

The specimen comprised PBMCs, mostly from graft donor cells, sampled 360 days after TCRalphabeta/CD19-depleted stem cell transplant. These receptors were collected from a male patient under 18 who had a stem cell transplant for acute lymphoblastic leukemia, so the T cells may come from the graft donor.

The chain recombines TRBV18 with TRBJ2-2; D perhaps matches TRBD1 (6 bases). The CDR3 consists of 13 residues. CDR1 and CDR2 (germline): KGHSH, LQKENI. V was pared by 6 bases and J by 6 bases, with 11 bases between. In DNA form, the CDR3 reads TGTGCCAGCTCCCGGGACACCGCCGGGGAGCTGTTTTTT. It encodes CASSRDTAGELFF. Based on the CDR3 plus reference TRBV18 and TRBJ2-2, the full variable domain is NAGVMQNPRHLVRRRGQEARLRCSPMKGHSHVYWYRQLPEEGLKFMVYLQKENIIDESGMPKERFSAEFPKEGPSILRIQQVVRGDSAAYFCASSRDTAGELFFGEGSRLTVL.

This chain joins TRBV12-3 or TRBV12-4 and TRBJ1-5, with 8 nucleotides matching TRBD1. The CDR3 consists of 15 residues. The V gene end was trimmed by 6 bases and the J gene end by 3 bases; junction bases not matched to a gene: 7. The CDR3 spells CASSPWDRHNQPQHF. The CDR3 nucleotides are TGTGCCAGCAGCCCCTGGGACAGGCACAATCAGCCCCAGCATTTT.

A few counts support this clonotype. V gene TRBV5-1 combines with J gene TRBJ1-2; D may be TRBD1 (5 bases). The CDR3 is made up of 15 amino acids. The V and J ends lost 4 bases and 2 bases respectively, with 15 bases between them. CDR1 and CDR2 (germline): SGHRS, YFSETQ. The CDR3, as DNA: TGCGCCAGCAGCCCGGGACCGGTTCGAAACTATGGCTACACCTTC. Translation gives CASSPGPVRNYGYTF.

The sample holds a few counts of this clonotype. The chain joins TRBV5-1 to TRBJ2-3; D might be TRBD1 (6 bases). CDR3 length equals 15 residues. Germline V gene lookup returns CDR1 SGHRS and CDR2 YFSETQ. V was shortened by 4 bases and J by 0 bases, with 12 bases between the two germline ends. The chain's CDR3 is CASSPGQSSTDTQYF. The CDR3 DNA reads TGCGCCAGCAGCCCTGGACAGTCTAGCACAGATACGCAGTATTTT.

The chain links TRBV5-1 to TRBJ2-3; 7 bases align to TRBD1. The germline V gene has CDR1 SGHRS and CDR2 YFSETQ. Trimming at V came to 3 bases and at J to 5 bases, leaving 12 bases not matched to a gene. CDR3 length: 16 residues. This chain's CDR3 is CASSSLQTGSGDTQYF. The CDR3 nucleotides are TGCGCCAGCAGCTCCCTTCAGACAGGGAGTGGAGATACGCAGTATTTT.

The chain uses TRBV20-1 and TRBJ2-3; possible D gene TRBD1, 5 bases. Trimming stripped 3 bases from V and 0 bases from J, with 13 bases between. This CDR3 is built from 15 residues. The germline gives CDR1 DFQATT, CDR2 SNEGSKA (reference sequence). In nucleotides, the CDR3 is TGCAGTGCTAGGCTCGTGGGGCATAGCACAGATACGCAGTATTTT. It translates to CSARLVGHSTDTQYF.

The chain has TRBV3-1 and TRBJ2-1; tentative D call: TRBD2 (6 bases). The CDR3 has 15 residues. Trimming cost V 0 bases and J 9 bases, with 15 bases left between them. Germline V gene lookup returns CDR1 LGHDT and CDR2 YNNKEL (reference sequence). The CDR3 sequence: CASSQEGLPRGEQFF. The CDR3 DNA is TGTGCCAGCAGCCAAGAGGGGTTGCCGCGGGGTGAGCAGTTCTTC.

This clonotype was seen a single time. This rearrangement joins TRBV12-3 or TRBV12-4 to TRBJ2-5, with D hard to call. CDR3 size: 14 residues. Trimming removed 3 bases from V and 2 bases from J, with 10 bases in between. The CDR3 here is CASSLVGSQETQYF. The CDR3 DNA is TGTGCCAGCAGTTTGGTCGGCTCTCAAGAGACCCAGTACTTC.

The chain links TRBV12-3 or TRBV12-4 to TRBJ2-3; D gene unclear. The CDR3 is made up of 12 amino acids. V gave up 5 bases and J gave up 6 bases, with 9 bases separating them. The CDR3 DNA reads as TGTGCCAGCAGTAAAACAGTGGATACGCAGTATTTT. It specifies CASSKTVDTQYF.

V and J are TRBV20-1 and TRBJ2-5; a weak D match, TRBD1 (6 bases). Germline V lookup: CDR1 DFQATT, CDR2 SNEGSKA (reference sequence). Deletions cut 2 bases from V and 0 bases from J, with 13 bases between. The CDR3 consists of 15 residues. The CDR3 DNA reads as TGCAGTGCTAGAATCCCTGGGACAAACCAAGAGACCCAGTACTTC. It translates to CSARIPGTNQETQYF.

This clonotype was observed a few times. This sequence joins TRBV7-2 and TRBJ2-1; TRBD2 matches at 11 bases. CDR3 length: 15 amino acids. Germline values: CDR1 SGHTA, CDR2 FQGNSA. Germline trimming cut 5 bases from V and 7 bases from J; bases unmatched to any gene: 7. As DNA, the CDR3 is TGTGCCAGCAGCCCAACCCGGACTAGCGGGAATGAGCAGTTCTTC. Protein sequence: CASSPTRTSGNEQFF.

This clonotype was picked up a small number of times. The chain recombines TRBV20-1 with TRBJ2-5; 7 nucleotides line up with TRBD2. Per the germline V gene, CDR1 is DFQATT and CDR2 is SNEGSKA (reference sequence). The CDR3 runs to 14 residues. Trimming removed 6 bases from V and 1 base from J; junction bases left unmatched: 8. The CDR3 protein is CSALNRGVQETQYF. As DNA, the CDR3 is TGCAGTGCCCTAAACCGGGGGGTCCAAGAGACCCAGTACTTC.

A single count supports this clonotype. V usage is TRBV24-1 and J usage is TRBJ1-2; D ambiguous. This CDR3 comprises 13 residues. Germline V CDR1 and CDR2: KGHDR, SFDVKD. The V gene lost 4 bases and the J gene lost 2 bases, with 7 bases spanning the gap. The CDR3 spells CATSEGGNYGYTF. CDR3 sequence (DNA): TGTGCCACCAGTGAGGGAGGGAACTATGGCTACACCTTC.

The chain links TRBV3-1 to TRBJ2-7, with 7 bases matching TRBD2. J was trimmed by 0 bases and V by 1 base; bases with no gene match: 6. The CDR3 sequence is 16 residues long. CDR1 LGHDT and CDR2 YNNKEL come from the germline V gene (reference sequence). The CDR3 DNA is TGTGCCAGCAGCCAAGGGCTAGCGGAACTCTCCTACGAGCAGTACTTC. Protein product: CASSQGLAELSYEQYF.

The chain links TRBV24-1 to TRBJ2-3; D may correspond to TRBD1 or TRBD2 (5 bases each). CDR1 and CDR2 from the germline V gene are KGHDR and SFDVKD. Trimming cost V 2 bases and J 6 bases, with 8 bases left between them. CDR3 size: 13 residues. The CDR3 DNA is TGTGCCACCAGTGATTGGGGGACCGATACGCAGTATTTT. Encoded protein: CATSDWGTDTQYF.

The CDR3 loop is CSVEEGLAPGELFF. The DNA of the CDR3 is TGCAGCGTTGAGGAGGGACTAGCACCCGGGGAGCTGTTTTTT. The chain couples TRBV29-1 to TRBJ2-2; TRBD2 agrees at 9 bases. Germline V gives CDR1 SQVTM, CDR2 ANQGSEA. The CDR3 contains 14 residues. Trimming at V came to 3 bases and at J to 6 bases, leaving 5 bases not matched to a gene.

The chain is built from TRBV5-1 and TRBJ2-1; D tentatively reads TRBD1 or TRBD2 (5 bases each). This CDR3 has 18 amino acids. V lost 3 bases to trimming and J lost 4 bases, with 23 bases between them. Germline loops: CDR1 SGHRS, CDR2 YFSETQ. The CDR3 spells CASSSQPGRTRLYNEQFF. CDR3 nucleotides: TGCGCCAGCAGCTCACAACCGGGACGGACAAGGCTATACAATGAGCAGTTCTTC.

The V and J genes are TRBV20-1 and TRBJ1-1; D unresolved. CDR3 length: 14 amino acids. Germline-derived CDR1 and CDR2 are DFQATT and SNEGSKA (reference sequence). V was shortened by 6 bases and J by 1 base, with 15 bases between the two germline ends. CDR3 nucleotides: TGCAGTGCCACCCCCATCTGGGGGAACACTGAAGCTTTCTTT. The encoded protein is CSATPIWGNTEAFF.

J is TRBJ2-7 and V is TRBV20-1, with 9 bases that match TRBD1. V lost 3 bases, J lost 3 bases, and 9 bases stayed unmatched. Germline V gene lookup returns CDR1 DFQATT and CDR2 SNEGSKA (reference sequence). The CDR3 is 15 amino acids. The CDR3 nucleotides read TGCAGTGCTAGGAAGACCGGGACAGGGTACTACGAGCAGTACTTC. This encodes CSARKTGTGYYEQYF.

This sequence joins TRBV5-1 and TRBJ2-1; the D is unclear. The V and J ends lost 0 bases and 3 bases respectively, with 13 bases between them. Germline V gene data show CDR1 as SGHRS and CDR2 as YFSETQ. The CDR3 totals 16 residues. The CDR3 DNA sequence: TGCGCCAGCAGCTTGGTTGGGCCTTTTCACTACAATGAGCAGTTCTTC. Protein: CASSLVGPFHYNEQFF.

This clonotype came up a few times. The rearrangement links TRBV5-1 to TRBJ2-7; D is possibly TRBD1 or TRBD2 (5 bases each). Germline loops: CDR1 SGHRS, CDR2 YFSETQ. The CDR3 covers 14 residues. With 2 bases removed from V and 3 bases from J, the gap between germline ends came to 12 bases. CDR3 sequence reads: CASSFWGNLYEQYF. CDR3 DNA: TGCGCCAGCAGCTTCTGGGGGAACCTCTACGAGCAGTACTTC. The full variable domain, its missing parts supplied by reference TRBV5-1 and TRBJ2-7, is KAGVTQTPRYLIKTRGQQVTLSCSPISGHRSVSWYQQTPGQGLQFLFEYFSETQRNKGNFPGRFSGRQFSNSRSEMNVSTLELGDSALYLCASSFWGNLYEQYFGPGTRLTVT.

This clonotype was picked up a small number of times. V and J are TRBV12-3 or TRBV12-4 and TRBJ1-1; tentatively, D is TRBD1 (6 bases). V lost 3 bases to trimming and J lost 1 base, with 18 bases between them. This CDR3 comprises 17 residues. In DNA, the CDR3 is TGTGCCAGCAGTTTCCGTCCCTTGGGGGCGAGGAACACTGAAGCTTTCTTT. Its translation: CASSFRPLGARNTEAFF.

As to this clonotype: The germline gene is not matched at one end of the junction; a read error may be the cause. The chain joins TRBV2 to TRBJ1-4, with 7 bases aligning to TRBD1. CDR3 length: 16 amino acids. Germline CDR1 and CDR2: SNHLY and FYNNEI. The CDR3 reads CASSLTPGQTNEKLFF. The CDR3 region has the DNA TGTGCCAGCAGCCTCACCCCGGGACAGACTAACGAAAAACTGTTTTTT.

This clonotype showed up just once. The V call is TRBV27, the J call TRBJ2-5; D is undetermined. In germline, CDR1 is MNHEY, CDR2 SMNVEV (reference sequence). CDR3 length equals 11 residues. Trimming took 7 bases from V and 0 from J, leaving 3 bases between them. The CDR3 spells CASKDQETQYF. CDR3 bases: TGTGCCAGCAAGGACCAAGAGACCCAGTACTTC.

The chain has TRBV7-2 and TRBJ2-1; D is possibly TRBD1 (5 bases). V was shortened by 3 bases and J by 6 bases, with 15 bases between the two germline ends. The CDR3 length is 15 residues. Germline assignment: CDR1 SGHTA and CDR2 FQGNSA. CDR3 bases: TGTGCCAGCAGCTTCACTTTTCACAGGCGCAATGAGCAGTTCTTC. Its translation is CASSFTFHRRNEQFF.